Here is one TCR beta chain with its context. The data are from a study of T cells in women clearing cervical HPV infection. Turning to the study itself: Cases: HPV16-related CIN3 or worse on histology, a couple of invasive cancers.

The table came from immunoSEQ multiplex PCR; TCRdb's copy has only in-frame clones and leaves some out. The table for this sample gives under 30,000 clones. Specimen: blood buffy coat. The sequence was collected from a woman aged 18-70 years with a cervical HPV16 infection that either progressed to CIN3+ or cleared (not recorded which).

The CDR3 bases that were read are TGTGCCAGCCTAGGGCGCGGGACCTACAATGAG. Amino acids: CASLGRGTYNE. The entire CDR3 sequence reads CASLGRGTYNEQFF. This chain uses TRBV3-1 (or the pseudogene TRBV3-2) with TRBJ2-1, with D perhaps TRBD2 (6 bases). Read sequence stops 3 residues before the CDR3 end, and the germline J gene provides the missing end. CDR3 length: 14 amino acids. The germline V gene has CDR1 LGHDT and CDR2 YNNKEL (reference sequence). Between the trimmed V and J ends, which lost 8 bases and 2 bases, there was a span of 13 bases.